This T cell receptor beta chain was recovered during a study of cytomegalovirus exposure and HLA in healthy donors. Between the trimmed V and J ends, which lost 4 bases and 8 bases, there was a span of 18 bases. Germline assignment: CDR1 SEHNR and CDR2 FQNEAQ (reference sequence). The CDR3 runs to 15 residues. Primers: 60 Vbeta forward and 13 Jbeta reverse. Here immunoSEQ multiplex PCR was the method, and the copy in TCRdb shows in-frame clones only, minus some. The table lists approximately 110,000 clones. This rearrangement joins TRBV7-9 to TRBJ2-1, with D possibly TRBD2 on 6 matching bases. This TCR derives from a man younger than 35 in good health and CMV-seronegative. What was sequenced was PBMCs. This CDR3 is CASSSGGPGVDEQFF. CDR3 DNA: TGTGCCAGCAGCTCCGGGGGACCCGGGGTCGATGAGCAGTTCTTC.